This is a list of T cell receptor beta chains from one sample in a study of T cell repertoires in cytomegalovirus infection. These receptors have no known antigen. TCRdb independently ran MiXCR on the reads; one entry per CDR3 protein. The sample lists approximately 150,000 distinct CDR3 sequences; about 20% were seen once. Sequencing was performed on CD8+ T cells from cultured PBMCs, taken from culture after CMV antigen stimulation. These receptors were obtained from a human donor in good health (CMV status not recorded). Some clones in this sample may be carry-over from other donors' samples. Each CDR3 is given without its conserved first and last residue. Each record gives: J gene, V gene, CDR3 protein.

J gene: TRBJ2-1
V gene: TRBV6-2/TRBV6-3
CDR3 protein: ASSYFLGNEQF

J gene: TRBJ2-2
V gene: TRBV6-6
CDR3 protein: ASNAGGPDTGELF

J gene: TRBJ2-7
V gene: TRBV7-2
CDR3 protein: ASSLSRRGEQY

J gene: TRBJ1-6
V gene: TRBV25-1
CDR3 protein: ASSEFTPPPGQGHSPLH

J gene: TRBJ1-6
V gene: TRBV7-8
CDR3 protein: ASSSGTGWASYNSPLH

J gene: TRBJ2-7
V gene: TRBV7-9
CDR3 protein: ASSLVDTTYEQY

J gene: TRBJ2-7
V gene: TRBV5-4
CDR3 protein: ASSFAGGIFEQY

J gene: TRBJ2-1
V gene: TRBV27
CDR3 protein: ASSLSGTSGYYNEQF

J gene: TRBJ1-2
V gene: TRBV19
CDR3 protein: ASSPSWGYT

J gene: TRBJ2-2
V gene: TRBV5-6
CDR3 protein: ASSLASDFGTSVILDTGELF

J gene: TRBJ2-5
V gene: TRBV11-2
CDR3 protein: ASSKHGDSTQETQY

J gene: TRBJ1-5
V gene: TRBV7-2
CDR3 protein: ASSLSPGINQPQH

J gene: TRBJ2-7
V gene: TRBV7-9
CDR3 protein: ASSLAIGTGSYEQY

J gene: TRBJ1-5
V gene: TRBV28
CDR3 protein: ASRTMTGERSQPQH

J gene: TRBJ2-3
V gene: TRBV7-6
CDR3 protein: ASSQTSGGASTDTQY

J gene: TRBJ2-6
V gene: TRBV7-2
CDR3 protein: ASLDRHSGANVLT

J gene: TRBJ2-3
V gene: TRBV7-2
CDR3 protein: ASSLGLSGGPQDTQY

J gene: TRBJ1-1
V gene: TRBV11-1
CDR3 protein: ASSLAGEAF

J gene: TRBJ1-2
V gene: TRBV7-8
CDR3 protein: ASSTSRIGPLEGYT

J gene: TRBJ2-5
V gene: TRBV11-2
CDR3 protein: ASSTLSWGQETQY

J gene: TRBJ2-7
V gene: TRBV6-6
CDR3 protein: ASSYYGEGSYEQY

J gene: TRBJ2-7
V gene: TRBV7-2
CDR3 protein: ASRLMDRHNYEQY

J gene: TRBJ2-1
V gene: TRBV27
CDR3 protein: ASRRSGTYNEQF

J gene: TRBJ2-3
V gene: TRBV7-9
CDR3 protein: ASSSLLAGAHFGTDTQY

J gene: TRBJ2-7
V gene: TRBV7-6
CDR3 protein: ASSSTATSYEQY

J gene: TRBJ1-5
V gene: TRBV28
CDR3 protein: ASSLWRTNSNQPQH

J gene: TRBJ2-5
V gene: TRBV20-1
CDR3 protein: SARLAGAPRETQY

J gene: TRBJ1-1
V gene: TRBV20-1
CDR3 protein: SAPGMNTEAF

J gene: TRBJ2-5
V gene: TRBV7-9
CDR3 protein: ASSFGQGAWKETQY

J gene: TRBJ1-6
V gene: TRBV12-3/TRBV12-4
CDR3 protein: ASSLDRQVSPLH

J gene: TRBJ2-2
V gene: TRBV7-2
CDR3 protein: ASSLRNTGELF

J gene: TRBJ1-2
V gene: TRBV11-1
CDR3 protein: ASSPWEGSNYGYT

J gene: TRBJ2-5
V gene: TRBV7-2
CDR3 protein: ASSLELAGGQETQY

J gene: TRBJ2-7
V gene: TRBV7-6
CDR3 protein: ASSRLAGINQQY

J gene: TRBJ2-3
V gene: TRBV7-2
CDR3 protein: ASSLRQNTDTQY

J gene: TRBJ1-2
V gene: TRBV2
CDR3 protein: AELTGDRNYGYT

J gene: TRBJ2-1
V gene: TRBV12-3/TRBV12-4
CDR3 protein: ASSFPRNEQF

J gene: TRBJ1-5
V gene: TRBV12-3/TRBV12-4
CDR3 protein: ASSFDEGMVVGNQPQH

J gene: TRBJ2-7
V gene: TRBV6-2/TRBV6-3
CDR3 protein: ASSSPTTDYYEQY

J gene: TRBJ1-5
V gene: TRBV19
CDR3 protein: ASSSGQASNQPQH

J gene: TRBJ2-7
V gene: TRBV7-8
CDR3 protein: ASSFYPSGQGRNEQY

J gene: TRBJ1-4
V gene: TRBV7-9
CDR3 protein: ASSFGPSEEKLF

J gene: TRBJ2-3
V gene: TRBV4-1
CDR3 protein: ASSQEGTASTDTQY

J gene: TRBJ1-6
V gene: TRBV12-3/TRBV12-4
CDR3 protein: ASSLVGDSPSSYNSPLH

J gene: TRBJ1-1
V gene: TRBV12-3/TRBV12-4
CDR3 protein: ASSQTTLNTEAF

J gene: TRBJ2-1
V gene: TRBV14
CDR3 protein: ASSQEISGGLLNEQF

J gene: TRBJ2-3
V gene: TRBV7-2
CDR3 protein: ASRGLAVITDTQY

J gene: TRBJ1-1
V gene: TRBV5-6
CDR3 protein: ASSLGGGPTEAF

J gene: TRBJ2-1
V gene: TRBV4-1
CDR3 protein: ASSQDSTGFGYNEQF